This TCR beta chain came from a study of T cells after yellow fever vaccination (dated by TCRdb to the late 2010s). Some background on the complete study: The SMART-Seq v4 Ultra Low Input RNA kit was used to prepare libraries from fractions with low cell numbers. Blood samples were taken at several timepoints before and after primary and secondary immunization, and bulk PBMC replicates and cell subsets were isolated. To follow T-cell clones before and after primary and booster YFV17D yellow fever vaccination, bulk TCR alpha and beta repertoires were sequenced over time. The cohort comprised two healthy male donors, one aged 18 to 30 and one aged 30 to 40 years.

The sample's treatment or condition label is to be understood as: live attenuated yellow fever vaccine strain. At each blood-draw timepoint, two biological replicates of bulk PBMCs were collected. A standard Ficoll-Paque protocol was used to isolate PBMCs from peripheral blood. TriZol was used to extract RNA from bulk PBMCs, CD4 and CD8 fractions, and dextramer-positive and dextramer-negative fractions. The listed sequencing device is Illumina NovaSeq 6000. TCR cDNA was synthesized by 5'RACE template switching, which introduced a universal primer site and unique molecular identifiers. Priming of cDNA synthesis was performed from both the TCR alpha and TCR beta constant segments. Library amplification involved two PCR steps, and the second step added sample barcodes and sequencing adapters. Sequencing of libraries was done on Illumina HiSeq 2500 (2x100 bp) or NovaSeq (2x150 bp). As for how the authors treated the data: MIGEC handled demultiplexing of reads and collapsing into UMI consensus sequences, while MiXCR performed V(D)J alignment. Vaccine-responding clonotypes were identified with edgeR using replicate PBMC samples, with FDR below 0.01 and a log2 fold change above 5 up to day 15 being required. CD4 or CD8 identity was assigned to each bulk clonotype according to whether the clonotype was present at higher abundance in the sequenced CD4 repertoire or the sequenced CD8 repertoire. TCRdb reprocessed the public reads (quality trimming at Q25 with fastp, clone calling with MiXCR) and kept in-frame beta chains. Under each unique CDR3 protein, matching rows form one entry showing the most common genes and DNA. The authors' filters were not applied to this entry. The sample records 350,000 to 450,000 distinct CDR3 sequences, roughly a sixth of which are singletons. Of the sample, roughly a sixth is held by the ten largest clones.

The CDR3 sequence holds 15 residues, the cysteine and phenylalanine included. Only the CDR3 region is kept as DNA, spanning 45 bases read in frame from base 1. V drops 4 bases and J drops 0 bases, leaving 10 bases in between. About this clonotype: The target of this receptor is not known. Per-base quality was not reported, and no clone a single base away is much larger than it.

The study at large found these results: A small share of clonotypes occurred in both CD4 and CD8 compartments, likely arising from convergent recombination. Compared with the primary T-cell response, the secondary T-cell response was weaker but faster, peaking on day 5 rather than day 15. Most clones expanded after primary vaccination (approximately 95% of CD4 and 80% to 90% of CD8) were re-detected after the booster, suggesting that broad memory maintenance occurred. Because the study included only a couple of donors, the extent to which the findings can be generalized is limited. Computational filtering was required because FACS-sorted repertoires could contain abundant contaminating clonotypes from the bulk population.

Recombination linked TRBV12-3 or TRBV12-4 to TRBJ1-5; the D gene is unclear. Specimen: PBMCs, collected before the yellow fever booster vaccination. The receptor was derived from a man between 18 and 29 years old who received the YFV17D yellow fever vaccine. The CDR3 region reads CASSSYSDSNQPQHF. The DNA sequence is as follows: TGTGCCAGCAGTTCCTACAGCGATAGCAATCAGCCCCAGCATTTT.